The clone carrying this TCR beta chain was seen only a few times. Sequencing used immunoSEQ multiplex PCR; TCRdb keeps in-frame clones, though not all of them. Among about 120,000 clones listed, 93% were seen once. V lost 2 bases to trimming and J lost 4 bases; unmatched junction nucleotides: 6. CDR3 length: 16 amino acids. Germline CDR1 and CDR2: MNHEY and SVGAGI. The sample is drawn from a study of T cell changes during pregnancy in multiple sclerosis. The clonotype comes from a female donor with multiple sclerosis, enrolled in a pregnancy study. The source was peripheral blood, collected before pregnancy. This chain uses TRBV6-5 with TRBJ2-2, with 8 bases lining up with TRBD1. CDR3 sequence (DNA): TGTGCCAGCAGTTACCTTCCCGGACAGGGCACCGGGGAGCTGTTTTTT. This encodes CASSYLPGQGTGELFF.